This T cell receptor beta chain originates from a study of technical replicates of blood from a few donors. J was trimmed by 6 bases and V by 1 base; bases with no gene match: 5. The CDR3 extends over 14 amino acids. The germline CDR1 and CDR2 sequences are SQVTM and ANQGSEA. Using immunoSEQ multiplex PCR, the repertoire was profiled, and TCRdb retains in-frame clones only, with some absent. Among roughly 82,000 clones listed, 75% to 95% were seen once. The rearrangement links TRBV29-1 to TRBJ2-7; 11 bases match TRBD1. The TCR was taken from a human donor in good health. The sequencing input was T cells isolated from PBMCs. The CDR3 sequence is CSVEVGQGVGEQYF. The CDR3 region has the DNA TGCAGCGTTGAAGTGGGACAGGGGGTCGGCGAGCAGTACTTC.